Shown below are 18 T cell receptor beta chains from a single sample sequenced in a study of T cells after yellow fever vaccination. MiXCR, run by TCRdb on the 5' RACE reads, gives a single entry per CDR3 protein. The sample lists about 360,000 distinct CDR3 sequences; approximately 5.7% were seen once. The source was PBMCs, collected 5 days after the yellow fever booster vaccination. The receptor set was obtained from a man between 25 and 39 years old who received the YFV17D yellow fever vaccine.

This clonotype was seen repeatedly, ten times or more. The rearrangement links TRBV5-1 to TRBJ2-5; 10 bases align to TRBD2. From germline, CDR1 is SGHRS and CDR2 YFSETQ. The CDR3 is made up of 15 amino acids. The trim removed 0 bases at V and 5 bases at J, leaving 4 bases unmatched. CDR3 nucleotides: TGCGCCAGCAGCTTGGCGATGACTAGCGGGGAGACCCAGTACTTC. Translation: CASSLAMTSGETQYF. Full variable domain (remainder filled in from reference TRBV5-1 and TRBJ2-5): KAGVTQTPRYLIKTRGQQVTLSCSPISGHRSVSWYQQTPGQGLQFLFEYFSETQRNKGNFPGRFSGRQFSNSRSEMNVSTLELGDSALYLCASSLAMTSGETQYFGPGTRLLVL.

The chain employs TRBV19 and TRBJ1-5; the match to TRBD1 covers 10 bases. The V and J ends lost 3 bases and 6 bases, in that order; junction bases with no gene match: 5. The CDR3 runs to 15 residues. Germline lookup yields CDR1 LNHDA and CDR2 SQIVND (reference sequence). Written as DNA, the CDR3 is TGTGCCAGTAGTATCCGTGACAGGGGGCTTCAGCCCCAGCATTTT. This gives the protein CASSIRDRGLQPQHF.

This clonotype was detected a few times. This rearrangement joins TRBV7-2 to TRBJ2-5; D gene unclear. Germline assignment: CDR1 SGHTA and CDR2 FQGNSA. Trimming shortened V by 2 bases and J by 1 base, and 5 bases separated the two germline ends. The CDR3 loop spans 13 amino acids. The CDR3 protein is CASSLMIQETQYF. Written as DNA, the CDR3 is TGTGCCAGCAGCTTAATGATCCAAGAGACCCAGTACTTC.

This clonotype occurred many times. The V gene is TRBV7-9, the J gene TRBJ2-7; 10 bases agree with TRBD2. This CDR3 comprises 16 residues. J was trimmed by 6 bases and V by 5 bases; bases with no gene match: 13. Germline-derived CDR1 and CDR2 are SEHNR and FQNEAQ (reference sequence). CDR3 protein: CASSPRWASGSAEQYF. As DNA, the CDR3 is TGTGCCAGCAGCCCAAGATGGGCTAGCGGGAGTGCCGAGCAGTACTTC.

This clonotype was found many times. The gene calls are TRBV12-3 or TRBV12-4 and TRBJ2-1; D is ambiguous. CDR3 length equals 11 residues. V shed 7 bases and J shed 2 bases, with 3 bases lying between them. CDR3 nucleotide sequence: TGTGCCAGCAATACCTACAATGAGCAGTTCTTC. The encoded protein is CASNTYNEQFF.

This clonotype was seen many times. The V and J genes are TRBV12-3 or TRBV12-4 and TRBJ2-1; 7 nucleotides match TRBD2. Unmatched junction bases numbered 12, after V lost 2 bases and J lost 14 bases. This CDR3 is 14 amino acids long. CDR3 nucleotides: TGTGCCAGCAGTTTAAGGCGGGAGTCCTTTGATAAGTTCTTC. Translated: CASSLRRESFDKFF.

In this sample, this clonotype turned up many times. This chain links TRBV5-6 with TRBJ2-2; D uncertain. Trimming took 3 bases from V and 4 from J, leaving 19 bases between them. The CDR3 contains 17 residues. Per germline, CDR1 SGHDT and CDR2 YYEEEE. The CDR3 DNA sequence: TGTGCCAGCAGCTCATTAACTTCTGGAGTTGGCACCGGGGAGCTGTTTTTT. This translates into CASSSLTSGVGTGELFF.

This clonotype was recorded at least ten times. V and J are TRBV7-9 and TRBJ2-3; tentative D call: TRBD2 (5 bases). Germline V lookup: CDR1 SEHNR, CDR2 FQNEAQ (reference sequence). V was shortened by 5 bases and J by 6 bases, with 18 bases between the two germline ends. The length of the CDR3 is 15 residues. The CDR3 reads CASSPKPRGVDTQYF. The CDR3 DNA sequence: TGTGCCAGCAGCCCAAAGCCTCGGGGTGTGGATACGCAGTATTTT. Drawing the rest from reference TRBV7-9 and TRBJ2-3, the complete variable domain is DTGVSQNPRHKITKRGQNVTFRCDPISEHNRLYWYRQTLGQGPEFLTYFQNEAQLEKSRLLSDRFSAERPKGSFSTLEIQRTEQGDSAMYLCASSPKPRGVDTQYFGPGTRLTVL.

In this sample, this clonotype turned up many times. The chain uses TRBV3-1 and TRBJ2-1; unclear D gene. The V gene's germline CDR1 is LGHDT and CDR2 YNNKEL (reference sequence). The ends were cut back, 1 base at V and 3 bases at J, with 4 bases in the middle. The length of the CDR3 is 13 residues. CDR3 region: CASSQGLYNEQFF. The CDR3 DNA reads TGTGCCAGCAGCCAAGGTCTCTACAATGAGCAGTTCTTC.

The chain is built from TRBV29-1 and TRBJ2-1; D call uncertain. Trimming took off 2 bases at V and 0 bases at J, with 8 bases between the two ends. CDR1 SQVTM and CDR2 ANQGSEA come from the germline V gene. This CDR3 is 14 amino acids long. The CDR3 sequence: CSVENPSSYNEQFF. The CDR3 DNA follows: TGCAGCGTTGAAAACCCCAGCTCCTACAATGAGCAGTTCTTC.

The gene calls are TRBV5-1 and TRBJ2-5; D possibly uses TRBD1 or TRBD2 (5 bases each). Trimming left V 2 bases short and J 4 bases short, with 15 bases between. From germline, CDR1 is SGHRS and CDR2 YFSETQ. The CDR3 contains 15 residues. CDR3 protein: CASSLGTGPGETQYF. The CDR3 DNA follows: TGCGCCAGCAGCTTAGGGACCGGGCCAGGAGAGACCCAGTACTTC. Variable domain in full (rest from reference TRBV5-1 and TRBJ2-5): KAGVTQTPRYLIKTRGQQVTLSCSPISGHRSVSWYQQTPGQGLQFLFEYFSETQRNKGNFPGRFSGRQFSNSRSEMNVSTLELGDSALYLCASSLGTGPGETQYFGPGTRLLVL.

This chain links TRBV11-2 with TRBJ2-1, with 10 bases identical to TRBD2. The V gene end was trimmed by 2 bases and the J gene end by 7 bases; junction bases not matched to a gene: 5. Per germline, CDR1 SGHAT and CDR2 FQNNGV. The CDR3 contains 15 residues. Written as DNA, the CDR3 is TGTGCCAGCAGCTTACTAGCGGGAGTGCTTAATGAGCAGTTCTTC. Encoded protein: CASSLLAGVLNEQFF.

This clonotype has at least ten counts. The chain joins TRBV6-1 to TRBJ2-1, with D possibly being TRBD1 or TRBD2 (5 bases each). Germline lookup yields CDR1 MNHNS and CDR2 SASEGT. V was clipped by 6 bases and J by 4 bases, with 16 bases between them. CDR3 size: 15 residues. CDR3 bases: TGTGCCAGCAGCAGGGACCTCCCCGGGTACAATGAGCAGTTCTTC. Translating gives CASSRDLPGYNEQFF.

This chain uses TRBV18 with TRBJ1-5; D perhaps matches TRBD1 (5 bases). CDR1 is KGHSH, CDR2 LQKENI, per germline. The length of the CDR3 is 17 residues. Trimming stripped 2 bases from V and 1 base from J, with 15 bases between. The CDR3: CASSPGAGHISNQPQHF. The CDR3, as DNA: TGTGCCAGCTCACCAGGGGCCGGACATATCAGCAATCAGCCCCAGCATTTT.

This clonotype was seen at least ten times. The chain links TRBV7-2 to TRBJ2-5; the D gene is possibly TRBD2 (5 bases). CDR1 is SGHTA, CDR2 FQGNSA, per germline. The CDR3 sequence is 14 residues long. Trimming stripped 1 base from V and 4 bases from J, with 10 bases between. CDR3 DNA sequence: TGTGCCAGCAGCTTAGAAAGAGGGTTAGAGACCCAGTACTTC. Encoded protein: CASSLERGLETQYF.

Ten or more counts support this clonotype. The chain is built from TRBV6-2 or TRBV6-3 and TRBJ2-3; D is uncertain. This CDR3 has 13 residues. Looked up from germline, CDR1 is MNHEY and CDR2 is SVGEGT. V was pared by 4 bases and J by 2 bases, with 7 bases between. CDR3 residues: CASSLGTTDTQYF. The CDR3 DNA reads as TGTGCCAGCAGTTTGGGAACCACAGATACGCAGTATTTT.

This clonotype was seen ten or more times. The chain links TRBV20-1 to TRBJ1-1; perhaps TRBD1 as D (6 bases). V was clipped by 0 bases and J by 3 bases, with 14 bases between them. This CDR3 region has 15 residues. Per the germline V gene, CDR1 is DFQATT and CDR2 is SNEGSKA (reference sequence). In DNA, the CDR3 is TGCAGTGCTAGAGATCCTACAGGGTTGGACACTGAAGCTTTCTTT. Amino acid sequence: CSARDPTGLDTEAFF.

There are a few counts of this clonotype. CDR3 loop: CASTGSANQETQYF. The CDR3 nucleotides read TGTGCCAGCACCGGGTCGGCGAACCAAGAGACCCAGTACTTC. The chain joins TRBV5-4 to TRBJ2-5; D is undetermined. V was shortened by 6 bases and J by 0 bases, with 12 bases between the two germline ends. This CDR3 is built from 14 residues. The germline CDR1 and CDR2 sequences are SGHNT and YYREEE (reference sequence).